The source of this T cell receptor (beta chain) is a study of blood T cell repertoires in COVID-19. On the study more broadly: The United States, Italy and Spain supplied acute and convalescent COVID-19 samples. The analysed material was cDNA or gDNA that came from T cells, B-cell-depleted T cells, or PBMCs.

In the original workflow: Reference gene primers were amplified, and this amplification served to estimate nucleated cell counts. TCRdb keeps only in-frame clones here, not all; method: immunoSEQ multiplex PCR. V, J and clone size reflect that table, while D and trimming were determined from the DNA. Of a few hundred thousand clones in the sample, approximately 86% were seen once. Germline V lookup: CDR1 MNHEY, CDR2 SMNVEV (reference sequence). The CDR3 is made up of 16 amino acids. V shed 4 bases, J shed 4 bases, and the junction held 4 bases outside the gene matches. Input material: peripheral blood. The source is a young man with active or convalescent COVID-19. The chain is built from TRBV27 and TRBJ2-1; 13 positions match TRBD2. The CDR3 DNA follows: TGTGCCAGCAGTTCGGGACTAGCGGGACTATACAATGAGCAGTTCTTC. Protein product: CASSSGLAGLYNEQFF.